Ten or more counts support the clone carrying this T cell receptor (beta chain). The data belong to a study of T cells in Graves' hyperthyroidism and ophthalmopathy. The CDR3 spans 14 residues. Germline V gene data show CDR1 as SGHTA and CDR2 as FQGNSA. The V end was cut by 5 bases, the J end by 2 bases, with 10 bases between. The TCR beta CDR3 regions underwent amplification using RNA transcripts as the source. The HTBI primer set served for first-round RT-PCR of the TCR CDR3. TCRdb independently ran MiXCR on the multiplex PCR reads; one entry per CDR3 protein. The sample yields fewer than 450,000 distinct CDR3 sequences, less than 20% seen once. Ophthalmopathy in the patients scored at least 3 on Clinical Activity Score and at least 4 on NOSPECS grade, lasting under 3 months. From 10 ml of fresh peripheral blood, PBMCs were isolated.

The source material was blood. This chain links TRBV7-2 with TRBJ1-3, with D tentatively TRBD1 (5 bases). This TCR came from a man aged 18 to 30 with Graves' ophthalmopathy. CDR3 residues: CASSQLGAGNTIYF. The CDR3, as DNA: TGTGCCAGCAGCCAACTAGGGGCTGGAAACACCATATATTTT.